This is a list of T cell receptor beta chains from one sample in a study of beta chain features in type 1 diabetes. TCRdb's table, derived via immunoSEQ multiplex PCR, lists solely in-frame clones and lacks some. The sample has 970,000 or so clones; about 17% are singletons. Sequencing input: naive CD4+ T cells from blood. The receptor set was obtained from a young woman in good health. Both conserved end residues are part of each CDR3. Fields, in order: J gene, clone size, D gene, V gene, CDR3 length, CDR3 protein, CDR3 DNA. A D gene is named only where the DNA matches it firmly. Clone size is not always given. Where it is, it says once, few, many or a class for expanded clones.

J gene: TRBJ2-3
clone size: few
D gene: NA
V gene: TRBV7-2
CDR3 length: 13
CDR3 protein: CASSSYDTDTQYF
CDR3 DNA: TGTGCCAGCAGCTCGTACGACACAGATACGCAGTATTTT

J gene: TRBJ2-1
clone size: few
D gene: TRBD1
V gene: TRBV19
CDR3 length: 15
CDR3 protein: CASTPGTGGYNEQFF
CDR3 DNA: TGTGCCAGTACCCCCGGGACAGGGGGCTACAATGAGCAGTTCTTC

J gene: TRBJ2-1
clone size: few
D gene: TRBD2
V gene: TRBV28
CDR3 length: 15
CDR3 protein: CASSLSGVSYNEQFF
CDR3 DNA: TGTGCCAGCAGTCTTAGCGGGGTCTCCTACAATGAGCAGTTCTTC

J gene: TRBJ2-5
clone size: NA
D gene: TRBD1
V gene: TRBV4-2
CDR3 length: 15
CDR3 protein: CASSQDRGPGETQYF
CDR3 DNA: TGTGCCAGCAGCCAGGACAGGGGGCCTGGGGAGACCCAGTACTTC

J gene: TRBJ2-7
clone size: few
D gene: TRBD1
V gene: TRBV6-1
CDR3 length: 14
CDR3 protein: CASDGDRGIYEQYF
CDR3 DNA: TGTGCCAGCGACGGGGACAGGGGCATATACGAGCAGTACTTC

J gene: TRBJ2-5
clone size: NA
D gene: NA
V gene: TRBV4-2
CDR3 length: 15
CDR3 protein: CASSQESGFSETQYF
CDR3 DNA: TGTGCCAGCAGCCAAGAAAGCGGCTTCAGTGAGACCCAGTACTTC

J gene: TRBJ2-2
clone size: NA
D gene: TRBD2
V gene: TRBV28
CDR3 length: 16
CDR3 protein: CASINAGREASGELFF
CDR3 DNA: TGTGCCAGCATCAACGCGGGGCGGGAGGCGTCCGGGGAGCTGTTTTTT

J gene: TRBJ2-1
clone size: NA
D gene: NA
V gene: TRBV7-2
CDR3 length: 17
CDR3 protein: CASSLALLAGRDNEQFF
CDR3 DNA: TGTGCCAGCAGCTTAGCTCTACTCGCTGGGAGAGACAATGAGCAGTTCTTC

J gene: TRBJ1-4
clone size: NA
D gene: NA
V gene: TRBV6-5
CDR3 length: 15
CDR3 protein: CASRLRVATNEKLFF
CDR3 DNA: TGTGCCAGCAGACTCAGGGTTGCAACTAATGAAAAACTGTTTTTT

J gene: TRBJ2-3
clone size: few
D gene: NA
V gene: TRBV19
CDR3 length: 13
CDR3 protein: CASSDLQADTQYF
CDR3 DNA: TGTGCCAGTAGCGACTTACAAGCAGATACGCAGTATTTT

J gene: TRBJ2-4
clone size: NA
D gene: TRBD2
V gene: TRBV11-1
CDR3 length: 17
CDR3 protein: CASSLRTSGEQKNIQYF
CDR3 DNA: TGTGCCAGCAGCTTACGGACTAGCGGGGAACAGAAAAACATTCAGTACTTC

J gene: TRBJ2-1
clone size: NA
D gene: NA
V gene: TRBV4-3
CDR3 length: 16
CDR3 protein: CASSQEPQRYYNEQFF
CDR3 DNA: TGCGCCAGCAGCCAAGAACCGCAGAGGTACTACAATGAGCAGTTCTTC

J gene: TRBJ2-3
clone size: NA
D gene: TRBD2
V gene: TRBV19
CDR3 length: 13
CDR3 protein: CASSGLGTDTQYF
CDR3 DNA: TGTGCCAGTTCGGGACTAGGAACAGATACGCAGTATTTT

J gene: TRBJ2-1
clone size: NA
D gene: NA
V gene: TRBV4-1
CDR3 length: 15
CDR3 protein: CASSQGAVAYNEQFF
CDR3 DNA: TGCGCCAGCAGCCAAGGGGCGGTGGCTTACAATGAGCAGTTCTTC

J gene: TRBJ2-1
clone size: few
D gene: NA
V gene: TRBV21-1
CDR3 length: 14
CDR3 protein: CASNPVRGKNEQFF
CDR3 DNA: TGTGCCAGCAACCCGGTCAGGGGTAAAAATGAGCAGTTCTTC

J gene: TRBJ1-3
clone size: NA
D gene: TRBD1
V gene: TRBV18
CDR3 length: 17
CDR3 protein: CASSPHRGQGSGNTIYF
CDR3 DNA: TGTGCCAGCTCTCCTCACCGGGGACAGGGCTCTGGAAACACCATATATTTT

J gene: TRBJ1-2
clone size: NA
D gene: NA
V gene: TRBV27
CDR3 length: 17
CDR3 protein: CASSFAGEGRKSYGYTF
CDR3 DNA: TGTGCCAGCAGTTTTGCGGGGGAAGGAAGGAAGTCCTATGGCTACACCTTC

J gene: TRBJ2-3
clone size: few
D gene: NA
V gene: TRBV6-5
CDR3 length: 16
CDR3 protein: CASSYSGPGFTDTQYF
CDR3 DNA: TGTGCCAGCAGTTACTCCGGGCCTGGGTTCACAGATACGCAGTATTTT

J gene: TRBJ2-1
clone size: NA
D gene: NA
V gene: TRBV5-6
CDR3 length: 15
CDR3 protein: CASSFLVLLSNEQFF
CDR3 DNA: TGTGCCAGCAGCTTTCTAGTGTTGTTGTCCAATGAGCAGTTCTTC

J gene: TRBJ2-3
clone size: few
D gene: NA
V gene: TRBV29-1
CDR3 length: 13
CDR3 protein: CSVGRLVQDTQYF
CDR3 DNA: TGCAGCGTTGGTCGGCTAGTTCAAGATACGCAGTATTTT

J gene: TRBJ1-2
clone size: NA
D gene: NA
V gene: TRBV19
CDR3 length: 13
CDR3 protein: CASSIRGNYGYTF
CDR3 DNA: TGTGCCAGTAGTATACGCGGGAACTATGGCTACACCTTC

J gene: TRBJ2-7
clone size: few
D gene: NA
V gene: TRBV5-1
CDR3 length: 14
CDR3 protein: CASSFSLPQVEQYF
CDR3 DNA: TGCGCCAGCAGCTTTTCCCTGCCACAGGTCGAGCAGTACTTC

J gene: TRBJ2-7
clone size: NA
D gene: NA
V gene: TRBV19
CDR3 length: 15
CDR3 protein: CASSIGEGRWYEQYF
CDR3 DNA: TGTGCCAGTAGTATAGGTGAGGGGAGGTGGTACGAGCAGTACTTC

J gene: TRBJ1-1
clone size: few
D gene: NA
V gene: TRBV2
CDR3 length: 14
CDR3 protein: CASSVSRLNTEAFF
CDR3 DNA: TGTGCCAGCAGTGTAAGCCGATTGAACACTGAAGCTTTCTTT

J gene: TRBJ2-3
clone size: NA
D gene: NA
V gene: TRBV10-3
CDR3 length: 13
CDR3 protein: CAIYAGAGDTQYF
CDR3 DNA: TGTGCCATCTATGCGGGTGCGGGGGATACGCAGTATTTT

J gene: TRBJ2-2
clone size: NA
D gene: NA
V gene: TRBV14
CDR3 length: 15
CDR3 protein: CASSQERAYTGELFF
CDR3 DNA: TGTGCCAGCAGCCAAGAACGAGCCTACACCGGGGAGCTGTTTTTT

J gene: TRBJ2-1
clone size: NA
D gene: TRBD2
V gene: TRBV18
CDR3 length: 16
CDR3 protein: CASSPQVSRRGNEQFF
CDR3 DNA: TGTGCCAGCTCACCTCAGGTTAGCCGGCGGGGGAATGAGCAGTTCTTC

J gene: TRBJ2-1
clone size: NA
D gene: NA
V gene: TRBV5-6
CDR3 length: 17
CDR3 protein: CASNTATWDNSYNEQFF
CDR3 DNA: TGTGCCAGCAACACGGCAACTTGGGACAACTCCTACAATGAGCAGTTCTTC

J gene: TRBJ2-7
clone size: few
D gene: NA
V gene: TRBV6-5
CDR3 length: 13
CDR3 protein: CASSYPGVAEQYF
CDR3 DNA: TGTGCCAGCAGTTATCCAGGGGTAGCCGAGCAGTACTTC

J gene: TRBJ2-6
clone size: few
D gene: TRBD1
V gene: TRBV7-9
CDR3 length: 19
CDR3 protein: CASTLYPGQGLGGANVLTF
CDR3 DNA: TGTGCCAGCACGTTATACCCGGGACAGGGCCTAGGGGGGGCCAACGTCCTGACTTTC

J gene: TRBJ2-3
clone size: NA
D gene: TRBD2
V gene: TRBV9
CDR3 length: 13
CDR3 protein: CARVAGASDTQYF
CDR3 DNA: TGTGCCAGAGTAGCGGGAGCCTCGGATACGCAGTATTTT

J gene: TRBJ1-5
clone size: NA
D gene: TRBD1
V gene: TRBV6-5
CDR3 length: 14
CDR3 protein: CASSRRTGGQPQHF
CDR3 DNA: TGTGCCAGCAGTCGGAGGACAGGTGGGCAGCCCCAGCATTTT

J gene: TRBJ2-7
clone size: NA
D gene: NA
V gene: TRBV5-1
CDR3 length: 13
CDR3 protein: CASSLGGRNEQYF
CDR3 DNA: TGCGCCAGCAGCTTGGGGGGGCGGAACGAGCAGTACTTC

J gene: TRBJ2-2
clone size: NA
D gene: TRBD2
V gene: TRBV7-9
CDR3 length: 15
CDR3 protein: CASSLVSGSSGELFF
CDR3 DNA: TGTGCCAGCAGCTTAGTCAGCGGGAGTTCTGGGGAGCTGTTTTTT

J gene: TRBJ1-2
clone size: few
D gene: NA
V gene: TRBV9
CDR3 length: 13
CDR3 protein: CASSADGQGEGTF
CDR3 DNA: TGTGCCAGCAGCGCCGACGGGCAAGGCGAGGGGACCTTC

J gene: TRBJ1-5
clone size: NA
D gene: NA
V gene: TRBV29-1
CDR3 length: 15
CDR3 protein: CSVTDGTHSNQPQHF
CDR3 DNA: TGCAGCGTCACGGATGGCACCCATAGCAATCAGCCCCAGCATTTT

J gene: TRBJ1-6
clone size: NA
D gene: NA
V gene: TRBV18
CDR3 length: 16
CDR3 protein: CASSPRGVSSNSPLHF
CDR3 DNA: TGTGCCAGCTCACCACGCGGGGTGTCAAGCAATTCACCCCTCCACTTT

J gene: TRBJ1-2
clone size: few
D gene: NA
V gene: TRBV28
CDR3 length: 13
CDR3 protein: CGSRDSKGYGYTF
CDR3 DNA: TGTGGTTCGCGGGACTCGAAGGGGTATGGCTACACCTTC

J gene: TRBJ2-6
clone size: NA
D gene: NA
V gene: TRBV7-2
CDR3 length: 14
CDR3 protein: CASSGGSGANVLTF
CDR3 DNA: TGCGCCAGCAGCGGCGGATCTGGGGCCAACGTCCTGACTTTC

J gene: TRBJ1-1
clone size: few
D gene: NA
V gene: TRBV19
CDR3 length: 13
CDR3 protein: CASSIRLNTEAFF
CDR3 DNA: TGTGCCAGTAGTATCCGCCTAAACACTGAAGCTTTCTTT

J gene: TRBJ2-1
clone size: NA
D gene: NA
V gene: TRBV2
CDR3 length: 16
CDR3 protein: CASSEVKQGSYNEQFF
CDR3 DNA: TGTGCCAGCAGTGAAGTAAAACAGGGCTCTTACAATGAGCAGTTCTTC

J gene: TRBJ1-1
clone size: NA
D gene: NA
V gene: TRBV6-6
CDR3 length: 14
CDR3 protein: CASGGGAAFPTAFF
CDR3 DNA: TGTGCCAGCGGCGGAGGGGCCGCGTTCCCGACTGCTTTCTTT

J gene: TRBJ2-3
clone size: NA
D gene: NA
V gene: TRBV6-5
CDR3 length: 15
CDR3 protein: CASSADRSGAYTQYF
CDR3 DNA: TGTGCCAGCAGTGCTGACCGCTCCGGGGCATATACGCAGTATTTT

J gene: TRBJ1-2
clone size: NA
D gene: NA
V gene: TRBV19
CDR3 length: 13
CDR3 protein: CASTPFSSGGYTF
CDR3 DNA: TGTGCCAGTACGCCTTTCTCGTCTGGGGGCTACACCTTC

J gene: TRBJ2-6
clone size: NA
D gene: NA
V gene: TRBV28
CDR3 length: 18
CDR3 protein: CASSSPTVTFSGANVLTF
CDR3 DNA: TGTGCCAGCAGTTCCCCGACAGTAACCTTCTCTGGGGCCAACGTCCTGACTTTC

J gene: TRBJ1-1
clone size: NA
D gene: NA
V gene: TRBV7-2
CDR3 length: 14
CDR3 protein: CASSPGHLLSRAFF
CDR3 DNA: TGTGCCAGCAGCCCGGGGCACCTCCTTAGTCGAGCTTTCTTT

J gene: TRBJ2-3
clone size: NA
D gene: TRBD2
V gene: TRBV5-1
CDR3 length: 15
CDR3 protein: CASSFPRESTDTQYF
CDR3 DNA: TGCGCCAGCAGCTTTCCGCGGGAGAGCACAGATACGCAGTATTTT

J gene: TRBJ2-2
clone size: NA
D gene: NA
V gene: TRBV6-6
CDR3 length: 15
CDR3 protein: CASRVFFTRAGELFF
CDR3 DNA: TGTGCCAGCAGAGTCTTCTTTACGAGGGCCGGGGAGCTGTTTTTT